This TCR beta chain appears in the sequencing data of a study of blood T cell repertoires in COVID-19. Background on the study: From the United States, Italy and Spain came samples of acute and convalescent COVID-19. Sources were T cells, B-cell-depleted T cells, or PBMCs; the material itself was cDNA or gDNA.

As handled by the study authors: Using reference gene primer amplification, nucleated cell counts were estimated. Only in-frame clones appear in the TCRdb table, and some are missing; sequencing was by immunoSEQ multiplex PCR. The DNA gave D and trimming, while V, J and clone size come from that table. The sample comprises approximately 120,000 clones, roughly 86% of which are singletons, and around 5% rests with the top ten. The length of the CDR3 is 18 residues. V trimming: 3 bases; J trimming: 0 bases; junction bases outside the gene matches: 8. The V gene's germline CDR1 is SGHDN and CDR2 FVKESK.

The sequenced sample consisted of peripheral blood. This clonotype was obtained from a human donor in a cohort sampled during active COVID-19. This chain connects TRBV14 to TRBJ2-6, with TRBD1 identical over 7 bases. In nucleotides, the CDR3 is TGTGCCAGCAGCCACATCCCAGGGGGAGTCTCTGGGGCCAACGTCCTGACTTTC. This gives the protein CASSHIPGGVSGANVLTF.